One and the same sample provided the 9 T cell receptor beta chains below, sequenced in a study of cytomegalovirus exposure and HLA in healthy donors. Here immunoSEQ multiplex PCR was the method, and the copy in TCRdb shows in-frame clones only, minus some. The repertoire holds some 120,000 clones, with more than 70% as singletons. The sample was PBMCs. These receptor sequences come from a man younger than 40 in good health and CMV-seronegative.

V and J are TRBV2 and TRBJ2-5, with D perhaps matching TRBD1 (6 bases). The CDR3 totals 14 residues. Germline assignment: CDR1 SNHLY and CDR2 FYNNEI. Trimming took off 7 bases at V and 1 base at J, with 13 bases between the two ends. CDR3: CASTTLTGQETQYF. The CDR3 nucleotides are TGTGCCAGCACAACACTGACAGGCCAAGAGACCCAGTACTTC.

There are a few counts of this clone. This sequence joins TRBV12-5 and TRBJ2-7; no reliable D call. Trimming stripped 6 bases from V and 3 bases from J, with 6 bases between. From germline, CDR1 is LGHNT and CDR2 FRNRAP. This CDR3 contains 11 residues. The CDR3 nucleotides are TGTGCTAGTGGGGCTCTCTACGAGCAGTACTTC. Its translation: CASGALYEQYF.

In its sample, this clone was seen a few times. The gene calls are TRBV27 and TRBJ2-7; D is ambiguous. Trimming shortened V by 6 bases and J by 1 base, and 7 bases separated the two germline ends. This CDR3 has 12 amino acids. CDR1 MNHEY and CDR2 SMNVEV come from the germline V gene (reference sequence). DNA of the CDR3: TGTGCCAGCAGATCCCCGTCCTACGAGCAGTACTTC. Protein sequence: CASRSPSYEQYF.

This clone was counted a few times. The chain couples TRBV15 to TRBJ2-2; 11 nucleotides line up with TRBD2. CDR3 length: 16 amino acids. The germline gives CDR1 LNHNV, CDR2 YYDKDF (reference sequence). The ends lost 3 bases at V and 4 bases at J; junction bases unmatched: 4. The CDR3 is CATSSSGRASTGELFF. The CDR3 bases are TGTGCCACCAGCAGTAGCGGGAGGGCAAGCACCGGGGAGCTGTTTTTT.

This clone was counted once. The chain carries TRBV7-3 and TRBJ2-3, with TRBD2 matching over 9 bases. V lost 8 bases and J lost 1; bases outside the gene matches: 16. The CDR3 totals 18 residues. Looked up from germline, CDR1 is SGHTA and CDR2 is FQGTGA. The CDR3 protein is CASQKGLSSGIGTDTQYF. As DNA, the CDR3 is TGTGCCAGCCAAAAAGGGTTGTCTAGCGGGATCGGCACAGATACGCAGTATTTT.

The genes are TRBV5-1 and TRBJ2-1, with 13 bases lining up with TRBD2. This CDR3 contains 16 residues. CDR1 and CDR2 from the germline V gene are SGHRS and YFSETQ. The V gene end was trimmed by 1 base and the J gene end by 7 bases; junction bases not matched to a gene: 5. CDR3 residues: CASSLRGLAGINEQFF. DNA of the CDR3: TGCGCCAGCAGCTTGAGGGGACTAGCGGGAATAAATGAGCAGTTCTTC.

V is TRBV6-4 and J is TRBJ2-3, with TRBD2 identical over 11 bases. J was trimmed by 3 bases and V by 5 bases; bases with no gene match: 4. CDR1 and CDR2 (germline): MRHNA, SNTAGT. The CDR3 contains 15 residues. The CDR3 loop reads CASSPTSGSTDTQYF. Written as DNA, the CDR3 is TGTGCCAGCAGTCCCACTAGCGGGAGTACAGATACGCAGTATTTT.

The rearrangement joins TRBV6-4 to TRBJ2-1; possible D gene TRBD2, 6 bases. Trimming removed 6 bases from V and 7 bases from J, with 19 bases in between. The CDR3 runs to 15 residues. CDR1 is MRHNA and CDR2 is SNTAGT in the germline V gene. In DNA, the CDR3 is TGTGCCAGCAGCCCTGAGGGTGCGGGATTTAATGAGCAGTTCTTC. It is translated as CASSPEGAGFNEQFF.

V is TRBV7-9 and J is TRBJ2-1; perhaps TRBD2 as D (6 bases). Germline V gives CDR1 SEHNR, CDR2 FQNEAQ (reference sequence). V lost 5 bases and J lost 6, with 23 bases in between. The CDR3 consists of 17 residues. The CDR3 DNA follows: TGTGCCAGCAGCCCGAGGGAGCGTACCCGGGACTCCAATGAGCAGTTCTTC. Encoded protein: CASSPRERTRDSNEQFF.